Below are 9 T cell receptor beta chains sequenced from a single sample in a study of T cell changes during pregnancy in multiple sclerosis. TCRdb's copy holds only in-frame clones and misses some; the assay was immunoSEQ multiplex PCR. The sample records 65,000 to 80,000 clones, about 92% being singletons. Material: peripheral blood, obtained in the second trimester of pregnancy. The receptors shown here come from a female donor with multiple sclerosis, enrolled in a pregnancy study.

V and J are TRBV19 and TRBJ1-4; TRBD1 aligns across 9 bases. From germline, CDR1 is LNHDA and CDR2 SQIVND (reference sequence). The CDR3 has 16 residues. V shed 1 base, J shed 8 bases, and the junction held 8 bases outside the gene matches. The CDR3 DNA follows: TGTGCCAGTAGTATAGTGGGACAGGGTCGGAGGGAAAAACTGTTTTTT. This codes for CASSIVGQGRREKLFF.

The rearrangement links TRBV5-1 to TRBJ2-7, with D possibly being TRBD1 (7 bases). Germline lookup yields CDR1 SGHRS and CDR2 YFSETQ. There are 15 residues in the CDR3. Deletions cut 4 bases from V and 7 bases from J, with 21 bases between. CDR3 in amino acids: CASSARTSQGREQYF. The CDR3 DNA sequence: TGCGCCAGCAGCGCCCGAACTTCACAGGGGAGGGAGCAGTACTTC. The entire variable domain, with the rest obtained from reference TRBV5-1 and TRBJ2-7, is as follows: KAGVTQTPRYLIKTRGQQVTLSCSPISGHRSVSWYQQTPGQGLQFLFEYFSETQRNKGNFPGRFSGRQFSNSRSEMNVSTLELGDSALYLCASSARTSQGREQYFGPGTRLTVT.

V and J are TRBV4-1 and TRBJ2-7; tentative D call: TRBD1 (6 bases). V lost 3 bases and J lost 2, with 14 bases in between. This CDR3 region has 15 residues. From germline, CDR1 is MGHRA and CDR2 YSYEKL. CDR3 sequence reads: CASSQDPGVAYEQYF. CDR3 DNA: TGCGCCAGCAGCCAGGACCCAGGGGTAGCCTACGAGCAGTACTTC.

The V gene is TRBV7-9, the J gene TRBJ1-1; D not certain. CDR1 SEHNR and CDR2 FQNEAQ come from the germline V gene (reference sequence). This CDR3 is built from 13 residues. Trimming removed 5 bases at V and 11 bases at J, with 18 bases between. The CDR3 reads CASSAGSPQQAFF. The CDR3, as DNA: TGTGCCAGCAGCGCCGGGTCCCCCCAGCAGGCTTTCTTT.

This chain joins TRBV19 and TRBJ2-2, with D perhaps matching TRBD1 (6 bases). Trimming took off 6 bases at V and 3 bases at J, with 17 bases between the two ends. The CDR3 sequence is 16 residues long. Per germline, CDR1 LNHDA and CDR2 SQIVND (reference sequence). The CDR3 coding sequence is TGTGCCAGTAGCCAACCGGGACACGAATACACCGGGGAGCTGTTTTTT. Translation gives CASSQPGHEYTGELFF.

The rearrangement joins TRBV2 to TRBJ1-4; 9 bases align to TRBD1. The germline V gene encodes CDR1 SNHLY and CDR2 FYNNEI. V shed 6 bases and J 8 bases; nucleotides not matched to a gene: 13. This CDR3 has 16 amino acids. This CDR3 is CASSVGVRTGEEKLFF. CDR3 nucleotides: TGTGCCAGCAGCGTCGGTGTTAGGACAGGGGAAGAAAAACTGTTTTTT.

The chain carries TRBV21-1 and TRBJ2-7; whether TRBD1, the table's D call, matches the DNA was not checked. TRBV21-1 is noted as a pseudogene. This CDR3 has 12 residues. The CDR3 bases are TGTGCCAGCAGCAGGGCCTCCTACGAGCAGTACTTC. Its protein product is CASSRASYEQYF.

The gene calls are TRBV11-2 and TRBJ1-6, with 11 bases aligning to TRBD1. This CDR3 has 14 amino acids. Trimming cost V 5 bases and J 9 bases; bases outside gene matches: 3. Germline V CDR1 and CDR2: SGHAT, FQNNGV. The CDR3 here is CASSRGQGASPLHF. CDR3 bases: TGTGCCAGCAGCCGCGGACAGGGGGCTTCACCCCTCCACTTT.

The chain recombines TRBV9 with TRBJ1-3, with D possibly matching TRBD1 (6 bases). Germline V gene data show CDR1 as SGDLS and CDR2 as YYNGEE. The CDR3 runs to 12 residues. The V end lost 3 bases, the J end lost 10 bases, and 11 bases lay between the germline ends. The CDR3 coding sequence is TGTGCCAGCAGCGGGGGTCAGGGGACCATATATTTT. Its protein is CASSGGQGTIYF.